This T cell receptor (beta chain) appears in the sequencing data of a study of CD8+CD57+ T cells in acquired aplastic anemia. Study summary: Sorted CD4+ and CD8+ cells gave a mean 3.2 ug DNA, range roughly 0.2 to 27.4 ug.

CDR3 and TCR beta VDJ profiling relied on a genomic DNA template. TCRdb re-called the reads with MiXCR, one entry per CDR3 protein. The sample gives 200,000 to 250,000 distinct CDR3 sequences, roughly 57% of which show up once; approximately 32% is in the top ten. After removal of 1 base from V and 1 base from J, the junction contained 6 bases not matched to a gene. This CDR3 contains 16 residues. Per germline, CDR1 SNHLY and CDR2 FYNNEI. The V gene is TRBV2, the J gene TRBJ2-5; TRBD1 matches 7 bases. The sequenced material came from sorted CD4+, CD8+, or CD8+CD57+ T cells (not recorded which) from PBMCs. The origin of this receptor is a human donor in good health. CDR3 DNA: TGTGCCAGCAGTGAAGAGGGGGCGCCCCTCCAAGAGACCCAGTACTTC. It yields the protein CASSEEGAPLQETQYF.